This T cell receptor beta chain originates from a study of blood T cell repertoires in COVID-19. Study-wide background: Sites across the United States, Italy and Spain contributed samples from acute and convalescent COVID-19.

This CDR3 has 15 residues. Germline V gives CDR1 LNHNV, CDR2 YYDKDF (reference sequence). Trimming removed 6 bases from V and 1 base from J, with 16 bases in between. Methods used by the authors: Reference gene primer amplification gave nucleated cell count estimates. Profiling relied on immunoSEQ multiplex PCR, and the TCRdb table lists in-frame clones only, not all of them. The V and J calls and clone size were taken over from that table, and D and trimming were inferred from the DNA. This sample has about 200,000 clones, with about nine tenths found just once. The origin of this receptor is an elderly man with acute or convalescent COVID-19. Input material: peripheral blood. The chain employs TRBV15 and TRBJ2-7, with a tentative D call TRBD1 (6 bases). CDR3 amino acids: CATRQGPGQSYEQYF. DNA for the CDR3: TGTGCCACCAGACAGGGCCCCGGTCAATCCTACGAGCAGTACTTC.